The 10 T cell receptor beta chains presented below share a single source sample, sequenced in a study of vaccination effects on CD4 cells after COVID-19. What these receptors recognize is not known. Repertoires were generated with immunoSEQ multiplex PCR, while TCRdb's copy carries only in-frame clones and drops some. The profile shows more than 30,000 clones, approximately 70% of them singletons. Subsequent to a culture period of 10 to 11 days, CD4+ T cells were isolated. Here the sequenced sample was CD4+ T cells from PBMCs cultured without peptide, taken before COVID-19 vaccination. The receptors were sampled from a human donor who received a COVID-19 vaccine.

The chain combines TRBV5-1 with TRBJ1-1, with D possibly being TRBD1 (5 bases). The V gene's germline CDR1 is SGHRS and CDR2 YFSETQ. Trimming removed 0 bases at V and 6 bases at J, with 12 bases between. CDR3 length: 14 residues. The CDR3 bases are TGCGCCAGCAGCTTGGAAGGGACTGGAGCTGAAGCTTTCTTT. Translating it yields CASSLEGTGAEAFF. Variable domain in full (rest from reference TRBV5-1 and TRBJ1-1): KAGVTQTPRYLIKTRGQQVTLSCSPISGHRSVSWYQQTPGQGLQFLFEYFSETQRNKGNFPGRFSGRQFSNSRSEMNVSTLELGDSALYLCASSLEGTGAEAFFGQGTRLTVV.

This clone was detected only a few times. V usage is TRBV6-2 or TRBV6-3 and J usage is TRBJ2-7; 8 bases are shared with TRBD1. The germline V gene encodes CDR1 MNHEY and CDR2 SVGEGT. This CDR3 spans 17 amino acids. Germline trimming cut 2 bases from V and 5 bases from J; bases unmatched to any gene: 14. The CDR3 sequence: CASSYRFGSRGLHEQYF. The DNA for the CDR3 is TGTGCCAGCAGTTACAGGTTTGGTTCCAGGGGGCTTCACGAGCAGTACTTC.

The chain recombines TRBV12-5 with TRBJ1-5, with 7 bases lining up with TRBD1. V trimming: 6 bases; J trimming: 2 bases; junction bases outside the gene matches: 7. Germline V lookup: CDR1 LGHNT, CDR2 FRNRAP. The CDR3 length is 15 residues. The CDR3 coding sequence is TGTGCTAGTGGCTTCATAGGGGGCCGCAATCAGCCCCAGCATTTT. Encoded protein: CASGFIGGRNQPQHF.

This clone occurred once. The rearrangement joins TRBV5-5 to TRBJ2-1; 11 nucleotides line up with TRBD2. The V segment lost 4 bases and the J segment 6 bases; nucleotides outside the gene matches: 3. CDR1 SGHKS and CDR2 YYEKEE come from the germline V gene (reference sequence). The CDR3 runs to 14 residues. The CDR3 DNA reads as TGTGCCAGCAGCACTAGCGGGAGTCGCAATGAGCAGTTCTTC. This sequence encodes CASSTSGSRNEQFF. Based on the CDR3 plus reference TRBV5-5 and TRBJ2-1, the full variable domain is DAGVTQSPTHLIKTRGQQVTLRCSPISGHKSVSWYQQVLGQGPQFIFQYYEKEERGRGNFPDRFSARQFPNYSSELNVNALLLGDSALYLCASSTSGSRNEQFFGPGTRLTVL.

This chain uses TRBV24-1 with TRBJ2-1, with no clear D. V gave up 6 bases and J gave up 0 bases, with 8 bases separating them. Germline lookup yields CDR1 KGHDR and CDR2 SFDVKD. This CDR3 has 14 residues. The CDR3 protein is CATSTEDSYNEQFF. The DNA for the CDR3 is TGTGCCACCAGTACAGAGGACTCCTACAATGAGCAGTTCTTC.

J is TRBJ2-7 and V is TRBV11-2; D is uncertain. Germline V gene lookup returns CDR1 SGHAT and CDR2 FQNNGV. This CDR3 is built from 15 residues. V was pared by 5 bases and J by 2 bases, with 16 bases between. The CDR3 DNA is TGTGCCAGCAGCCGACTGATGGGAAAGACCTACGAGCAGTACTTC. This encodes CASSRLMGKTYEQYF.

The chain is built from TRBV6-5 and TRBJ1-1; D not resolved. The CDR3 is 13 residues long. The ends were cut back, 0 bases at V and 11 bases at J, with 13 bases in the middle. The V gene's germline CDR1 is MNHEY and CDR2 SVGAGI. The CDR3 DNA reads TGTGCCAGCAGTTACTCGTTGCGGGTTGCGGCTTTCTTT. It yields the protein CASSYSLRVAAFF.

The chain employs TRBV7-2 and TRBJ1-6; 7 bases agree with TRBD1. The germline gives CDR1 SGHTA, CDR2 FQGNSA. There are 15 residues in the CDR3. V trimming: 6 bases; J trimming: 5 bases; junction bases outside the gene matches: 7. CDR3 DNA: TGTGCCAGCAGAAAAGACAGGGTACATAATTCACCCCTCCACTTT. Translation gives CASRKDRVHNSPLHF.

The J gene is TRBJ2-7, the V gene TRBV9; possibly TRBD1 for D (6 bases). Germline V CDR1 and CDR2: SGDLS, YYNGEE. The V end was cut by 4 bases, the J end by 0 bases, with 11 bases between. This CDR3 contains 14 residues. The CDR3 is CASSPGTHSYEQYF. The CDR3 region has the DNA TGTGCCAGCAGCCCCGGGACACACTCCTACGAGCAGTACTTC. Based on the CDR3 plus reference TRBV9 and TRBJ2-7, the full variable domain is DSGVTQTPKHLITATGQRVTLRCSPRSGDLSVYWYQQSLDQGLQFLIQYYNGEERAKGNILERFSAQQFPDLHSELNLSSLELGDSALYFCASSPGTHSYEQYFGPGTRLTVT.

This chain uses TRBV5-1 with TRBJ2-6; no clear D. Germline lookup yields CDR1 SGHRS and CDR2 YFSETQ. V was pared by 1 base and J by 2 bases, with 7 bases between. The CDR3 runs 15 residues. CDR3 DNA sequence: TGCGCCAGCAGCTTGCAGGATGCTGGGGCCAACGTCCTGACTTTC. This codes for CASSLQDAGANVLTF.